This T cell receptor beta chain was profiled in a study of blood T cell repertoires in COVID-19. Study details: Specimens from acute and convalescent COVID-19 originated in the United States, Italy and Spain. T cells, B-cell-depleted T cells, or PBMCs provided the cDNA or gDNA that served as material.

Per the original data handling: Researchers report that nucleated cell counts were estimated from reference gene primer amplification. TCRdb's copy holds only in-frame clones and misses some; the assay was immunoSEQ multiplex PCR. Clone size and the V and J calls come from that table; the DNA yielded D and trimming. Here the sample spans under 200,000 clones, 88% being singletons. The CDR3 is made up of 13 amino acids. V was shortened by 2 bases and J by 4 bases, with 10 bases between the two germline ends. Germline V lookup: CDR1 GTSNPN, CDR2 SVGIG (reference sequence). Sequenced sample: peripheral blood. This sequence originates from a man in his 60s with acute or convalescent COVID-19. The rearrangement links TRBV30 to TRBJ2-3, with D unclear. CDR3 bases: TGTGCCTGGAGTCCGTCGCCGGCAGATACGCAGTATTTT. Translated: CAWSPSPADTQYF.